This paragraph reports one T cell receptor (beta chain). Its antigen remains unidentified. These data come from a study of long-term antiretroviral therapy in people with HIV. Study findings and constraints: Data on ART adherence, viral resistance or therapy changes were unavailable. Repertoires looked antigen-experienced, with only a slight naive shift after ART.

Survey level was the resolution at which the v3.0 immunoSEQ assay ran. Sequencing efforts were directed toward about 40,000-55,000 T-cell genomes per sample. The protocol was immunoSEQ multiplex PCR, while the TCRdb copy is restricted to in-frame clones and leaves out a portion. The sample carries roughly 32,000 clones, roughly 85% recorded once. The study drew at least one pre-ART and at least two post-ART PBMC samples from every donor. The sequence came from a man between 18 and 35 years old with HIV. The sample was unsorted PBMCs, taken about 3.3 years after starting antiretroviral therapy.

CDR3 region: CASSPPVEPLSYEQYF. In nucleotides, the CDR3 is TGTGCCAGCAGCCCCCCCGTGGAACCCCTTTCCTACGAGCAGTACTTC. The chain employs TRBV11-3 and TRBJ2-7; D remains unclear. The CDR3 runs to 16 residues. V was pared by 5 bases and J by 1 base, with 18 bases between. The germline gives CDR1 SGHNT, CDR2 YENEEA.